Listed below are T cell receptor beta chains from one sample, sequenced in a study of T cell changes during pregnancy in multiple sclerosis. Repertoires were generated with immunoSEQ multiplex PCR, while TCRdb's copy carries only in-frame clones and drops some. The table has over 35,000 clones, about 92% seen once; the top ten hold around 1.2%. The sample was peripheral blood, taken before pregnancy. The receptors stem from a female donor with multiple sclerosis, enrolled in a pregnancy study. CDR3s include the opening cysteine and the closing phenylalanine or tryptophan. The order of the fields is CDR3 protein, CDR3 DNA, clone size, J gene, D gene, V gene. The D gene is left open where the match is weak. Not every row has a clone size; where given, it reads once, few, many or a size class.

cdr3_aa: CASSRQAGNTIYF
cdr3_nt: TGTGCCAGTAGTCGCCAGGCTGGAAACACCATATATTTT
clone_size: .
j_call: TRBJ1-3
d_call: .
v_call: TRBV19

cdr3_aa: CASSRGTGSYEQYF
cdr3_nt: TGTGCCAGCAGCCGCGGGACAGGGTCCTACGAGCAGTACTTC
clone_size: .
j_call: TRBJ2-7
d_call: TRBD1
v_call: TRBV6-5

cdr3_aa: CGGLMNTEAFF
cdr3_nt: TGCGGGGGACTGATGAACACTGAAGCTTTCTTT
clone_size: few
j_call: TRBJ1-1
d_call: .
v_call: TRBV29-1

cdr3_aa: CASSEPGTGVRDTQYF
cdr3_nt: TGTGCCAGCAGTGAACCCGGGACAGGGGTTAGAGATACGCAGTATTTT
clone_size: .
j_call: TRBJ2-3
d_call: TRBD1
v_call: TRBV25-1

cdr3_aa: CASSDPGNNEKLFF
cdr3_nt: TGTGCCAGCAGTGACCCCGGGAATAATGAAAAACTGTTTTTT
clone_size: .
j_call: TRBJ1-4
d_call: .
v_call: TRBV2

cdr3_aa: CASSSDRKNIQYF
cdr3_nt: TGTGCCAGCAGCTCGGACAGGAAAAACATTCAGTACTTC
clone_size: .
j_call: TRBJ2-4
d_call: TRBD1
v_call: TRBV7-3

cdr3_aa: CASSPSGAYEQYF
cdr3_nt: TGTGCCAGCAGCCCGTCGGGGGCCTACGAGCAGTACTTC
clone_size: once
j_call: TRBJ2-7
d_call: .
v_call: TRBV5-6

cdr3_aa: CASSLAGGDTGELFF
cdr3_nt: TGCGCCAGCAGCTTGGCGGGAGGGGACACCGGGGAGCTGTTTTTT
clone_size: .
j_call: TRBJ2-2
d_call: TRBD2
v_call: TRBV5-1

cdr3_aa: CASTRLRAPNQPQHF
cdr3_nt: TGTGCCAGCACCAGACTAAGGGCCCCAAATCAGCCCCAGCATTTT
clone_size: .
j_call: TRBJ1-5
d_call: .
v_call: TRBV6-6

cdr3_aa: CASSDNSRGIEAFF
cdr3_nt: TGTGCCAGCAGTGATAATAGCAGGGGCATTGAAGCTTTCTTT
clone_size: .
j_call: TRBJ1-1
d_call: .
v_call: TRBV6-1

cdr3_aa: CASSPGRDQPQHF
cdr3_nt: TGTGCCAGCTCACCAGGGAGGGATCAGCCCCAGCATTTT
clone_size: .
j_call: TRBJ1-5
d_call: .
v_call: TRBV18

cdr3_aa: CASSLSTGASYYGYTF
cdr3_nt: TGTGCCAGCAGCTTAAGTACAGGGGCCTCCTACTATGGCTACACCTTC
clone_size: .
j_call: TRBJ1-2
d_call: TRBD1
v_call: TRBV7-9

cdr3_aa: CASSYGRGYGYTF
cdr3_nt: TGTGCCAGCAGTTACGGACGGGGCTATGGCTACACCTTC
clone_size: .
j_call: TRBJ1-2
d_call: .
v_call: TRBV5-6

cdr3_aa: CASGGQKETQYF
cdr3_nt: TGTGCCAGCGGGGGACAGAAAGAGACCCAGTACTTC
clone_size: once
j_call: TRBJ2-5
d_call: TRBD1
v_call: TRBV5-4

cdr3_aa: CASSYWTGYSGNTIYF
cdr3_nt: TGTGCCAGCAGTTACTGGACGGGATACTCTGGAAACACCATATATTTT
clone_size: .
j_call: TRBJ1-3
d_call: .
v_call: TRBV6-6

cdr3_aa: CASSQDQAGTYNEQFF
cdr3_nt: TGCGCCAGCAGCCAAGATCAAGCGGGGACGTACAATGAGCAGTTCTTC
clone_size: .
j_call: TRBJ2-1
d_call: TRBD2
v_call: TRBV4-1

cdr3_aa: CASSLFGTGPYEQYF
cdr3_nt: TGTGCCAGCAGTTTATTCGGGACAGGGCCCTACGAGCAGTACTTC
clone_size: .
j_call: TRBJ2-7
d_call: TRBD1
v_call: TRBV27

cdr3_aa: CATTRKGSGNEQFF
cdr3_nt: TGTGCCACCACAAGAAAGGGGTCGGGCAATGAGCAGTTCTTC
clone_size: .
j_call: TRBJ2-1
d_call: .
v_call: TRBV5-8

cdr3_aa: CASSKSGTSGANNEQFF
cdr3_nt: TGCGCCAGCAGCAAATCCGGGACTAGCGGGGCAAACAATGAGCAGTTCTTC
clone_size: .
j_call: TRBJ2-1
d_call: TRBD2
v_call: TRBV4-1

cdr3_aa: CAWSVGQGESTIYF
cdr3_nt: TGTGCCTGGAGTGTTGGACAGGGCGAATCCACCATATATTTT
clone_size: .
j_call: TRBJ1-3
d_call: TRBD1
v_call: TRBV30

cdr3_aa: CSAGQNNEQFF
cdr3_nt: TGCAGTGCCGGACAGAACAATGAGCAGTTCTTC
clone_size: .
j_call: TRBJ2-1
d_call: .
v_call: TRBV20-1

cdr3_aa: CASSLLSSNEQFF
cdr3_nt: TGCGCCAGCAGCTTGCTGTCGTCCAATGAGCAGTTCTTC
clone_size: .
j_call: TRBJ2-1
d_call: .
v_call: TRBV5-1

cdr3_aa: CASSPGTSGSKSYNEQFF
cdr3_nt: TGTGCCAGCAGCCCCGGGACTAGCGGGAGTAAGTCCTACAATGAGCAGTTCTTC
clone_size: .
j_call: TRBJ2-1
d_call: TRBD2
v_call: TRBV5-4

cdr3_aa: CASSKESGTHNEQFF
cdr3_nt: TGTGCCAGCAGCAAAGAAAGCGGGACCCACAATGAGCAGTTCTTC
clone_size: few
j_call: TRBJ2-1
d_call: .
v_call: TRBV21-1

cdr3_aa: CASSAPLAGVNTGELFF
cdr3_nt: TGTGCCAGCAGCGCCCCGCTAGCGGGAGTTAACACCGGGGAGCTGTTTTTT
clone_size: .
j_call: TRBJ2-2
d_call: TRBD2
v_call: TRBV11-2

cdr3_aa: CASSLSGGRETQYF
cdr3_nt: TGTGCCAGCAGCTTAAGTGGCGGGCGGGAGACCCAGTACTTC
clone_size: once
j_call: TRBJ2-5
d_call: .
v_call: TRBV7-2

cdr3_aa: CASSGDREETQYF
cdr3_nt: TGTGCCAGCAGCGGGGACAGGGAGGAGACCCAGTACTTC
clone_size: .
j_call: TRBJ2-5
d_call: TRBD1
v_call: TRBV5-4

cdr3_aa: CASSPRPGLLGGEQFF
cdr3_nt: TGTGCCAGCAGCCCCAGACCGGGACTGCTTGGAGGCGAGCAGTTCTTC
clone_size: .
j_call: TRBJ2-1
d_call: .
v_call: TRBV5-4